What follows is one T cell receptor beta chain and its context. Its antigen is unknown. The data were taken from a study of T cell responses to AZD1222 COVID-19 vaccine. With 4 bases clipped from V and 1 base from J, the junction kept 8 bases outside the gene matches. The CDR3 totals 16 residues. Germline CDR1 and CDR2: SGHKS and YYEKEE (reference sequence). Study-wide findings and caveats: Donors were largely white British and mainly female; clonal diversity was possibly underestimated. Unmutated variant regions reportedly attract nearly half of all spike-specific TCRs.

Sequencing used immunoSEQ multiplex PCR; TCRdb keeps in-frame clones, though not all of them. The table has about 150,000 clones, around 85% seen once. The material sequenced was peripheral blood, taken on day 0 of MenACWY control vaccination. The TCR was taken from an adult in good health. This chain connects TRBV5-5 to TRBJ2-5; TRBD2 matches at 9 bases. The CDR3 DNA reads as TGTGCCAGCAGCCGACAGCCGGGACTAGCCCAAGAGACCCAGTACTTC. It codes for CASSRQPGLAQETQYF.